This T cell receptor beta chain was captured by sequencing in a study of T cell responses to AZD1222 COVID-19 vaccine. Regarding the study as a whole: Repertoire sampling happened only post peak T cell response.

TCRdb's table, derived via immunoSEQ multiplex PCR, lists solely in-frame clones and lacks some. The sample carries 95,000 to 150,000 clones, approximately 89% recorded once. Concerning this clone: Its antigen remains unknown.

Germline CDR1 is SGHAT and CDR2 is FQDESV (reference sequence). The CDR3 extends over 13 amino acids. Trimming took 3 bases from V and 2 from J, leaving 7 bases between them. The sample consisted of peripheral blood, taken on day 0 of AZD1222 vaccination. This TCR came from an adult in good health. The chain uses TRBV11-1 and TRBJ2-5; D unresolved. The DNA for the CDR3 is TGTGCCAGCAGCTTTTCCCTACAAGAGACCCAGTACTTC. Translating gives CASSFSLQETQYF.